The 8 T cell receptor beta chains presented below share a single source sample, sequenced in a study of human T cells and chemical hapten exposure. Specified time point: patch test 1, 2 weeks after DPC sensitization. Treatment noted: therapeutic diphenylcyclopropenone sensitization with weekly scalp DPC. Unfractionated whole blood yielded the extracted total RNA. TCRdb reanalysed the RACE reads using MiXCR and keeps one entry per CDR3 protein. The sample lists over 35,000 distinct CDR3 sequences; over 3.5% were seen once. The sample consisted of whole blood, taken in connection with sensitization to the hapten diphenylcyclopropenone (DPC). The receptor set was obtained from a man in his fifties or sixties with alopecia areata. Some clones in this sample may be carry-over from other donors' samples.

This clonotype came up a few times. J is TRBJ2-5 and V is TRBV3-1, with D perhaps being TRBD1 or TRBD2 (5 bases each). Per germline, CDR1 LGHDT and CDR2 YNNKEL (reference sequence). The CDR3 totals 14 residues. The V end lost 4 bases, the J end lost 2 bases, and 11 bases lay between the germline ends. CDR3 region: CASSPGLVQETQYF. As DNA, the CDR3 is TGTGCCAGCAGCCCGGGGCTAGTACAAGAGACCCAGTACTTC.

In this sample, this clonotype turned up many times. This chain uses TRBV2 with TRBJ2-4; D is possibly TRBD1 or TRBD2 (6 bases each). The V gene lost 4 bases and the J gene lost 9 bases, with 10 bases spanning the gap. CDR3 length: 12 residues. The V gene's germline CDR1 is SNHLY and CDR2 FYNNEI. This chain's CDR3 is CASSGLGGIQYF. CDR3 in DNA: TGTGCCAGCAGTGGACTAGGGGGCATTCAGTACTTC.

In this sample, this clonotype turned up many times. This chain links TRBV6-6 with TRBJ2-3, with D possibly matching TRBD1 (5 bases). Between the trimmed V and J ends, which lost 7 bases and 2 bases, there was a span of 10 bases. This CDR3 contains 13 residues. Germline-derived CDR1 and CDR2 are MNHNY and SVGAGI (reference sequence). The CDR3 DNA is TGTGCCAGCACGAGACAGATCACAGATACGCAGTATTTT. Its translation is CASTRQITDTQYF.

This clonotype has a handful of counts. This sequence joins TRBV4-3 and TRBJ1-1; D not certain. Trimming removed 0 bases from V and 7 bases from J, with 15 bases in between. In germline, CDR1 is LGHNA, CDR2 YSLEER. The CDR3 has 15 residues. CDR3 bases: TGCGCCAGCAGCCAAGATGCGGCGGTGAGGAGTGAAGCTTTCTTT. Residues: CASSQDAAVRSEAFF.

This clonotype was detected a few times. V is TRBV3-1 and J is TRBJ1-2; the D gene is possibly TRBD1 (5 bases). CDR3 length: 15 residues. V gave up 0 bases and J gave up 5 bases, with 13 bases separating them. CDR1 and CDR2 (germline): LGHDT, YNNKEL (reference sequence). This CDR3 is CASSQEGARGYGYTF. In DNA form, the CDR3 reads TGTGCCAGCAGCCAAGAAGGGGCGCGAGGTTATGGCTACACCTTC.

This clonotype has a count of ten or more. The chain couples TRBV9 to TRBJ2-3, with 12 bases that match TRBD2. The CDR3 totals 18 residues. Per the germline V gene, CDR1 is SGDLS and CDR2 is YYNGEE. V dropped 4 bases and J dropped 7; count of bases not matched to a gene: 16. CDR3 residues: CASSSPTGLAGPRNTQYF. The CDR3 DNA sequence: TGTGCCAGCAGCTCACCAACAGGACTAGCGGGACCCCGAAATACGCAGTATTTT.

The sample holds a few counts of this clonotype. The chain carries TRBV7-2 and TRBJ2-1; D is unresolved. Germline V CDR1 and CDR2: SGHTA, FQGNSA. CDR3 length equals 11 residues. Between the trimmed V and J ends, which lost 1 base and 9 bases, there was a span of 4 bases. The CDR3 loop is CASSLDGEQFF. The DNA of the CDR3 is TGTGCCAGCAGCTTAGACGGTGAGCAGTTCTTC.

This clonotype was detected many times. In DNA, the CDR3 is TGTGCCAGCAGTTCCCCCAGGGTGAACACTGAAGCTTTCTTT. Translating gives CASSSPRVNTEAFF. The chain combines TRBV6-2 or TRBV6-3 with TRBJ1-1, with D perhaps matching TRBD1 (5 bases). Germline-derived CDR1 and CDR2 are MNHEY and SVGEGT. This CDR3 contains 14 residues. Trimming took off 4 bases at V and 0 bases at J, with 9 bases between the two ends.